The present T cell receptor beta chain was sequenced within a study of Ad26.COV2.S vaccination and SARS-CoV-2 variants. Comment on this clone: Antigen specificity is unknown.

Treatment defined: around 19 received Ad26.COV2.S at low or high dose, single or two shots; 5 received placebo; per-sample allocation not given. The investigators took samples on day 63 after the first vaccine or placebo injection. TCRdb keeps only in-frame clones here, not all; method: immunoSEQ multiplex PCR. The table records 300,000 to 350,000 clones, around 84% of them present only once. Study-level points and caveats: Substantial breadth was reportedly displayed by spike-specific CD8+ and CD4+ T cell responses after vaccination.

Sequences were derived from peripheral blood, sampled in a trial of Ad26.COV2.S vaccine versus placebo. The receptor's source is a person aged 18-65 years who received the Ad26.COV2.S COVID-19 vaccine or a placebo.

The CDR3: CASSKGGAIGGQFF. CDR3 coding DNA: TGTGCCAGCAGCAAGGGGGGGGCCATAGGTGGGCAGTTCTTC. The gene calls are TRBV14 and TRBJ2-1, with D possibly being TRBD2 (7 bases). Germline CDR1 SGHDN, CDR2 FVKESK. V gave up 5 bases and J gave up 12 bases, with 20 bases separating them. This CDR3 comprises 14 residues. The full variable domain, in which reference TRBV14 and TRBJ2-1 provide the parts outside the CDR3, is EAGVTQFPSHSVIEKGQTVTLRCDPISGHDNLYWYRRVMGKEIKFLLHFVKESKQDESGMPNNRFLAERTGGTYSTLKVQPAELEDSGVYFCASSKGGAIGGQFFGPGTRLTVL.